This TCR beta chain was documented in a study of cytomegalovirus exposure and HLA in healthy donors. Overall study findings and caveats: Cytomegalovirus association was assigned to 170 or so TCR beta chains. It is likely that the observed cluster of highly shared sequence variants was a sequencing artifact.

As regards this clone: The antigen remains unidentified.

The CDR3 runs 15 residues. Germline CDR1 and CDR2: LGHNT and FRNRAP. A multiplex PCR was run with 60 Vbeta primers and 13 Jbeta primers. The assay was immunoSEQ multiplex PCR, and TCRdb's table has in-frame clones only and misses some. Here the sample spans about 150,000 clones, approximately 84% being singletons. J is TRBJ2-5 and V is TRBV12-5, with 10 nucleotides matching TRBD1. The J call may be wrong; the DNA end is better matched by TRBJ2-7. Sequencing used PBMCs. The receptor's source is a girl aged 5-17 years in good health and CMV-seropositive. The CDR3 protein is CASGFVRDRGYEQYF. The CDR3, as DNA: TGTGCTAGTGGCTTCGTCCGGGACAGGGGTTACGAGCAGTACTTC.